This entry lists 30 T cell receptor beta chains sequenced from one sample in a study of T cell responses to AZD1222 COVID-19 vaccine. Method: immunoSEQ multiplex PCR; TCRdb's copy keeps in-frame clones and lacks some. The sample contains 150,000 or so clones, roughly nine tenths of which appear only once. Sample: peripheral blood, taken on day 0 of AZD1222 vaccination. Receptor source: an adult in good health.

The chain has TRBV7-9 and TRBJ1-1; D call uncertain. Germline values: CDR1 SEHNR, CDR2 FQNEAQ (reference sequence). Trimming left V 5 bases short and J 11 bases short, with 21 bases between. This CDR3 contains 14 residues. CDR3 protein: CASSPNPGPPAAFF. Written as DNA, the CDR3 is TGTGCCAGCAGCCCCAATCCGGGCCCCCCTGCGGCTTTCTTT.

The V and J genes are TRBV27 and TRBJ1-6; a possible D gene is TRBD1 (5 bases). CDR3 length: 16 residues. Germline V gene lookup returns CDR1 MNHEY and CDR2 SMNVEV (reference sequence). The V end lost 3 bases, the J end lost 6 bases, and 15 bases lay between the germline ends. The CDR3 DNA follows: TGTGCCAGCAGTTTTGGGCAGGGCGTCCCTAATTCACCCCTCCACTTT. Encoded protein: CASSFGQGVPNSPLHF.

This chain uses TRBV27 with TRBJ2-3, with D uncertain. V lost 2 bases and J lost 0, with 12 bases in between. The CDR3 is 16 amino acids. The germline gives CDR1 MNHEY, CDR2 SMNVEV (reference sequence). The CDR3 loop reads CASSLIAPTSTDTQYF. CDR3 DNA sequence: TGTGCCAGCAGTTTAATAGCTCCGACTAGCACAGATACGCAGTATTTT.

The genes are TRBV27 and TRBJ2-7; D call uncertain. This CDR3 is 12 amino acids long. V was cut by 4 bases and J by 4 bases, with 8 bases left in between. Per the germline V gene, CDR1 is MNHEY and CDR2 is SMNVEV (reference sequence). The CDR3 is CASSSDGYEQYF. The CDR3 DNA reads TGTGCCAGCAGTTCGGACGGTTACGAGCAGTACTTC.

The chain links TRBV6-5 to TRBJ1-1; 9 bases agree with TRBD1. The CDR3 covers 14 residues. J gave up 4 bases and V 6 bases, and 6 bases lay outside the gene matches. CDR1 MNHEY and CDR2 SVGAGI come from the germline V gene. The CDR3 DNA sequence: TGTGCCAGCAGCATGACAGGGGGTTCCACTGAAGCTTTCTTT. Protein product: CASSMTGGSTEAFF.

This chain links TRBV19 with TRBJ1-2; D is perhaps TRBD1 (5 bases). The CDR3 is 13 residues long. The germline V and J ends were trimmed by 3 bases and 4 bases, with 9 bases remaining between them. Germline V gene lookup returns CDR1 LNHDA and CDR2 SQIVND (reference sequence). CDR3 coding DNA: TGTGCCAGTAGTATTCGGACATTCTATGGCTACACCTTC. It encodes CASSIRTFYGYTF.

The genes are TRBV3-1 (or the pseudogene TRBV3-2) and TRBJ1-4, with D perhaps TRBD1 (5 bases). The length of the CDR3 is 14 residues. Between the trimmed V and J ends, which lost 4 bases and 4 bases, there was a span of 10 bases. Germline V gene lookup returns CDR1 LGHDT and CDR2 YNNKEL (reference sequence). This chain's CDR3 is CASSLVGVNEKLFF. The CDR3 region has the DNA TGTGCCAGCAGCCTGGTAGGGGTTAATGAAAAACTGTTTTTT.

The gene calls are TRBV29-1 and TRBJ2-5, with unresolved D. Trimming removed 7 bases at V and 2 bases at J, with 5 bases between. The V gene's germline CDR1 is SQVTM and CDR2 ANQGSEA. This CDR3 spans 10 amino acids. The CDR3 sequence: CSGAQETQYF. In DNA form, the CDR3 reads TGCAGCGGGGCTCAAGAGACCCAGTACTTC.

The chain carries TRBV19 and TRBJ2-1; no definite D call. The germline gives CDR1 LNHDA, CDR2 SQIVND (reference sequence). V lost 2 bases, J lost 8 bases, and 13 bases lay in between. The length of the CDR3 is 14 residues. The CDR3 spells CASSISPWVDEQFF. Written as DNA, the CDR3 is TGTGCCAGTAGTATATCCCCTTGGGTGGATGAGCAGTTCTTC.

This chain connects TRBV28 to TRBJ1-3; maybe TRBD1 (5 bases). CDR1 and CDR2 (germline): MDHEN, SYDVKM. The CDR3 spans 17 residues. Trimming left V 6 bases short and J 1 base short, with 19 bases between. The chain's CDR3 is CASSAGTAFRSGNTIYF. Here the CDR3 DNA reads TGTGCCAGCAGCGCGGGGACGGCCTTTCGGTCTGGAAACACCATATATTTT.

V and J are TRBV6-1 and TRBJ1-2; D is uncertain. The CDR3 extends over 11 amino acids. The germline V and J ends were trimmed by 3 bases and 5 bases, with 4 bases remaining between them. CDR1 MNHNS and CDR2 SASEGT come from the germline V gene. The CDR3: CASSDQYGYTF. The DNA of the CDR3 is TGTGCCAGCAGTGACCAATATGGCTACACCTTC.

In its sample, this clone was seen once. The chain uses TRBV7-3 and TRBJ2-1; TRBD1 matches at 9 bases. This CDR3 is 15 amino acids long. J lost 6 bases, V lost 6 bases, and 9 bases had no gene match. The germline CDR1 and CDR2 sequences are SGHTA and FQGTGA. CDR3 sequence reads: CASSAETGGINEQFF. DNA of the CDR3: TGTGCCAGCAGTGCGGAGACAGGGGGGATCAATGAGCAGTTCTTC.

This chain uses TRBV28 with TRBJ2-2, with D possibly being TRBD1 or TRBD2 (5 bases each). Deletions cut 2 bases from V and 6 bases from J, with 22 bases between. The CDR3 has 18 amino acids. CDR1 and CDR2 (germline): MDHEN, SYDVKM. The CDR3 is CASSLNSLGFQGAGELFF. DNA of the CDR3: TGTGCCAGCAGTTTAAACAGTCTTGGCTTTCAGGGAGCCGGGGAGCTGTTTTTT. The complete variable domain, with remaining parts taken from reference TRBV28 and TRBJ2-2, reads DVKVTQSSRYLVKRTGEKVFLECVQDMDHENMFWYRQDPGLGLRLIYFSYDVKMKEKGDIPEGYSVSREKKERFSLILESASTNQTSMYLCASSLNSLGFQGAGELFFGEGSRLTVL.

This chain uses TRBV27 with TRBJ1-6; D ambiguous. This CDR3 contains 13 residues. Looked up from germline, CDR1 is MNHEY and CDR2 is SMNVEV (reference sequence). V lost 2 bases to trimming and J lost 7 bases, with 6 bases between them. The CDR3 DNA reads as TGTGCCAGCAGTTTAAACCGAAATTCACCCCTCCACTTT. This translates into CASSLNRNSPLHF.

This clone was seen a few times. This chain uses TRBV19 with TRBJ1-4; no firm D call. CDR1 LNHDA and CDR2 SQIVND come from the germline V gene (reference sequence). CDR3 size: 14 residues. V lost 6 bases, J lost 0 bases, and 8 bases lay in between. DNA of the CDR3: TGTGCCAGTAGGCACATAGCAACTAATGAAAAACTGTTTTTT. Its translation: CASRHIATNEKLFF.

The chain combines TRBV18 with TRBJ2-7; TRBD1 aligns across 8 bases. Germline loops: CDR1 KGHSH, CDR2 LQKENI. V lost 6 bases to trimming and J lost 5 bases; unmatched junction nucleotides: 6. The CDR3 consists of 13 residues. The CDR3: CASSSGGSNEQYF. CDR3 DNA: TGTGCCAGCTCTTCAGGGGGCAGCAACGAGCAGTACTTC.

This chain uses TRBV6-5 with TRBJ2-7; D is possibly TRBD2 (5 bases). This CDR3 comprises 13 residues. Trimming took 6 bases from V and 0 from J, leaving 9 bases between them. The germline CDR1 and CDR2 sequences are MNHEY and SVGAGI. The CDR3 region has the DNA TGTGCCAGCAGATCCCGGGACTCCTACGAGCAGTACTTC. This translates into CASRSRDSYEQYF.

CDR3: CASSPRTGGRGNQPQHF. CDR3 DNA: TGTGCCAGCAGCCCCCGGACAGGGGGTCGCGGCAATCAGCCCCAGCATTTT. The J gene is TRBJ1-5, the V gene TRBV27, with TRBD1 identical over 10 bases. V lost 6 bases to trimming and J lost 2 bases; unmatched junction nucleotides: 10. CDR1 MNHEY and CDR2 SMNVEV come from the germline V gene (reference sequence). The CDR3 is 17 amino acids.

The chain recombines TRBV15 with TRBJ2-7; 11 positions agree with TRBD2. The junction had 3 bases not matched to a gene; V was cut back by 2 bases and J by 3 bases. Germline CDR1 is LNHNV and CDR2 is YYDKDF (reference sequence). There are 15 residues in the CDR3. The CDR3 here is CATSRPLAGGYEQYF. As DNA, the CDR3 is TGTGCCACCAGCAGACCTCTAGCGGGGGGCTACGAGCAGTACTTC.

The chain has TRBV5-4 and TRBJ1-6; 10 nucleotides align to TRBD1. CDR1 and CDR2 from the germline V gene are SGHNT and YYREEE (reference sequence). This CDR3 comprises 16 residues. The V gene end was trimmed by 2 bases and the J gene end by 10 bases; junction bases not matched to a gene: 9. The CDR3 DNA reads TGTGCCAGCAGCTTATCCGGGACAGGGGTCAAGTCACCCCTCCACTTT. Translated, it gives CASSLSGTGVKSPLHF. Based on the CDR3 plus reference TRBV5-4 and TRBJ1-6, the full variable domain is ETGVTQSPTHLIKTRGQQVTLRCSSQSGHNTVSWYQQALGQGPQFIFQYYREEENGRGNFPPRFSGLQFPNYSSELNVNALELDDSALYLCASSLSGTGVKSPLHFGNGTRLTVT.

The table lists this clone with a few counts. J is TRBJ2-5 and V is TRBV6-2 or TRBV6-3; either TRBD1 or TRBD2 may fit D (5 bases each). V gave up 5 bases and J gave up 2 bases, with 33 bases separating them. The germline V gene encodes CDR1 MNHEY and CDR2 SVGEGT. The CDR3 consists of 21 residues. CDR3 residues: CASSARFELWVSPGTQETQYF. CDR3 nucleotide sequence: TGTGCCAGCAGTGCACGGTTTGAGCTCTGGGTCAGTCCAGGGACGCAAGAGACCCAGTACTTC.

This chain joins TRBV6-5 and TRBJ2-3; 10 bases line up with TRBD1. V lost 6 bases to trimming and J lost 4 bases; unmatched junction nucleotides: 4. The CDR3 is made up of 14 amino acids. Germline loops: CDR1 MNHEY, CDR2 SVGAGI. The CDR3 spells CASSRGQGSDTQYF. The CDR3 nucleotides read TGTGCCAGCAGCAGGGGACAGGGGTCAGATACGCAGTATTTT.

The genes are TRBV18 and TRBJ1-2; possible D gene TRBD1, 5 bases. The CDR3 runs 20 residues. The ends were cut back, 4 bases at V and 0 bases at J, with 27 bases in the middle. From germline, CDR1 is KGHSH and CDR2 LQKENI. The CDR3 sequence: CASSQSRPPRDHGTNYGYTF. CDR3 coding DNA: TGTGCCAGCTCACAATCACGCCCCCCGCGGGACCACGGAACTAACTATGGCTACACCTTC.

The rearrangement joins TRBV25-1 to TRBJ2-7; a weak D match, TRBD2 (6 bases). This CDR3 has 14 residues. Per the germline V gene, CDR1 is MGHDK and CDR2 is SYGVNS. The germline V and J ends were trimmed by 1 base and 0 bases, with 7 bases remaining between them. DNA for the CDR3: TGTGCCAGCAGTGAATCGGGGGTCTCCTACGAGCAGTACTTC. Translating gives CASSESGVSYEQYF.

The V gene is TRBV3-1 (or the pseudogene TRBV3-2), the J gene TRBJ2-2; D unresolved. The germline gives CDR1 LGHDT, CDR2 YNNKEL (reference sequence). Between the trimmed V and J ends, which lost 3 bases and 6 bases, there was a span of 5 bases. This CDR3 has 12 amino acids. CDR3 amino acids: CASSQNPGELFF. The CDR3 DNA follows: TGTGCCAGCAGCCAGAATCCCGGGGAGCTGTTTTTT.

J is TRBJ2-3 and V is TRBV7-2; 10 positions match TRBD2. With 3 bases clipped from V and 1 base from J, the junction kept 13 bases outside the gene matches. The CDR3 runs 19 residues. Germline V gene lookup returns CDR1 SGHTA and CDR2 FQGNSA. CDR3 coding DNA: TGTGCCAGCAGCTTCAGCGGGGGCCAAGGACTAGCGGGCACAGATACGCAGTATTTT. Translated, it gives CASSFSGGQGLAGTDTQYF.

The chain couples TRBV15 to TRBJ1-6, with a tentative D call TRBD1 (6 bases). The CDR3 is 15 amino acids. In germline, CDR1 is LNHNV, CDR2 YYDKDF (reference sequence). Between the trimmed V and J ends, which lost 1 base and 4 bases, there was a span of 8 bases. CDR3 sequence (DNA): TGTGCCACCAGCAGAGGACAGGAGTATAATTCACCCCTCCACTTT. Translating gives CATSRGQEYNSPLHF. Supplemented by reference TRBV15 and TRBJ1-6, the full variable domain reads DAMVIQNPRYQVTQFGKPVTLSCSQTLNHNVMYWYQQKSSQAPKLLFHYYDKDFNNEADTPDNFQSRRPNTSFCFLDIRSPGLGDTAMYLCATSRGQEYNSPLHFGNGTRLTVT.

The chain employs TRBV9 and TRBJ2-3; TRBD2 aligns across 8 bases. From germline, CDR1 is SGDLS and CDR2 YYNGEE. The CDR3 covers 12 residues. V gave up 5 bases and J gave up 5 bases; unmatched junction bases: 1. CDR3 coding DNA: TGTGCCAGCAGGCGGGGGGAAGATACGCAGTATTTT. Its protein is CASRRGEDTQYF.

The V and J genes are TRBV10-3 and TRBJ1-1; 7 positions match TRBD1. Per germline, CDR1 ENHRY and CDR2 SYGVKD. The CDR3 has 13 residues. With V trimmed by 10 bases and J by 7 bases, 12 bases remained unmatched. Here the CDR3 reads CATGREGGIEAFF. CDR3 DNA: TGTGCCACAGGAAGAGAAGGGGGCATTGAAGCTTTCTTT.

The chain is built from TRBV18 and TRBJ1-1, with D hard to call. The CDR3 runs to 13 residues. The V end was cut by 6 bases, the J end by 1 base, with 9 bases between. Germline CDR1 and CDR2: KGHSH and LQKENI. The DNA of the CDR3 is TGTGCCAGCTCGCCCGAACAGAACACTGAAGCTTTCTTT. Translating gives CASSPEQNTEAFF. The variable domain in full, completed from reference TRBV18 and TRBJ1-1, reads NAGVMQNPRHLVRRRGQEARLRCSPMKGHSHVYWYRQLPEEGLKFMVYLQKENIIDESGMPKERFSAEFPKEGPSILRIQQVVRGDSAAYFCASSPEQNTEAFFGQGTRLTVV.